The 23 T cell receptor beta chains below come from one sample, sequenced in a study of control samples from healthy donors and cancer patients. Generated by immunoSEQ multiplex PCR, the TCRdb table keeps only in-frame clones and is missing some. The repertoire includes 150,000 to 200,000 clones, 90% to 95% of them detected once, and 12% to 15% sits in the top ten. The sequencing input was PBMCs. These TCRs come from a man in his sixties with colorectal cancer.

The chain joins TRBV2 to TRBJ1-1, with D unresolved. V lost 7 bases and J 2 bases, leaving 26 bases between the germline ends. The germline V gene encodes CDR1 SNHLY and CDR2 FYNNEI. CDR3 size: 18 residues. CDR3 sequence: CASKGLHRLRVENTEAFF. CDR3 DNA sequence: TGTGCCAGCAAAGGACTCCACCGCCTCCGAGTAGAAAACACTGAAGCTTTCTTT.

The J gene is TRBJ2-5, the V gene TRBV19; 8 bases agree with TRBD1. CDR3 length: 14 residues. Germline V gives CDR1 LNHDA, CDR2 SQIVND (reference sequence). V trimming: 8 bases; J trimming: 5 bases; junction bases outside the gene matches: 10. CDR3 nucleotide sequence: TGTGCCAGTGGGGGACAGGCAATCTTCGAGACCCAGTACTTC. Translating gives CASGGQAIFETQYF.

The J gene is TRBJ2-1, the V gene TRBV12-3 or TRBV12-4; D is unclear. This CDR3 spans 11 amino acids. V lost 0 bases, J lost 7 bases, and 1 base lay in between. In DNA, the CDR3 is TGTGCCAGCAGTTTAGCGAATGAGCAGTTCTTC. As protein: CASSLANEQFF.

The chain employs TRBV6-1 and TRBJ2-5; D not resolved. This CDR3 comprises 16 residues. Looked up from germline, CDR1 is MNHNS and CDR2 is SASEGT. V was clipped by 0 bases and J by 4 bases, with 15 bases between them. The CDR3 sequence: CASSEALLGWGETQYF. The CDR3 nucleotides read TGTGCCAGCAGTGAAGCGCTCTTGGGTTGGGGAGAGACCCAGTACTTC.

The chain joins TRBV13 to TRBJ2-7, with 15 bases lining up with TRBD2. Per the germline V gene, CDR1 is PRHDT and CDR2 is FYEKMQ (reference sequence). This CDR3 contains 16 residues. The V and J ends lost 5 bases and 5 bases, in that order; junction bases with no gene match: 7. CDR3 nucleotide sequence: TGTGCCAGCAGCGTCGGGACTAGCGGGGGGACCCACGAGCAGTACTTC. It is translated as CASSVGTSGGTHEQYF.

The V and J genes are TRBV15 and TRBJ2-7, with D possibly being TRBD2 (6 bases). Trimming pared 3 bases from V and 2 bases from J, leaving 14 bases between. CDR1 and CDR2 from the germline V gene are LNHNV and YYDKDF (reference sequence). The CDR3 loop spans 15 amino acids. The CDR3 sequence: CATSRPSEYPYEQYF. CDR3 sequence (DNA): TGTGCCACCAGCAGGCCTAGCGAGTACCCCTACGAGCAGTACTTC.

The V and J genes are TRBV5-6 and TRBJ1-3, with D hard to call. This CDR3 is 12 amino acids long. Germline CDR1 reads SGHDT; CDR2 reads YYEEEE. Trimming took off 4 bases at V and 4 bases at J, with 6 bases between the two ends. Here the CDR3 DNA reads TGTGCCAGCAGCGCAACAGGAAACACCATATATTTT. Translating it yields CASSATGNTIYF. Supplemented by reference TRBV5-6 and TRBJ1-3, the full variable domain reads DAGVTQSPTHLIKTRGQQVTLRCSPKSGHDTVSWYQQALGQGPQFIFQYYEEEERQRGNFPDRFSGHQFPNYSSELNVNALLLGDSALYLCASSATGNTIYFGEGSWLTVV.

This chain links TRBV12-5 with TRBJ2-3; 7 nucleotides match TRBD1. The junction had 4 bases not matched to a gene; V was cut back by 8 bases and J by 2 bases. Looked up from germline, CDR1 is LGHNT and CDR2 is FRNRAP. CDR3 length: 13 residues. The DNA for the CDR3 is TGTGCTAGTAAGGGACAGAACACAGATACGCAGTATTTT. It translates to CASKGQNTDTQYF.

This chain joins TRBV4-1 and TRBJ2-4; a possible D gene is TRBD2 (5 bases). The CDR3 has 13 residues. Germline V gene sequence: CDR1 MGHRA, CDR2 YSYEKL. Trimming cost V 1 base and J 6 bases, with 7 bases left between them. The CDR3 bases are TGCGCCAGCAGCCAAGCCGGGATAAACATTCAGTACTTC. It translates to CASSQAGINIQYF.

V is TRBV14 and J is TRBJ1-4; D call uncertain. Between the trimmed V and J ends, which lost 1 base and 7 bases, there was a span of 16 bases. Germline V gene sequence: CDR1 SGHDN, CDR2 FVKESK. The CDR3 extends over 16 amino acids. The CDR3 loop reads CASSQAPSGPREKLFF. The CDR3 DNA reads TGTGCCAGCAGCCAAGCCCCCTCGGGCCCACGTGAAAAACTGTTTTTT. Combining the CDR3 with reference TRBV14 and TRBJ1-4 gives the whole variable domain EAGVTQFPSHSVIEKGQTVTLRCDPISGHDNLYWYRRVMGKEIKFLLHFVKESKQDESGMPNNRFLAERTGGTYSTLKVQPAELEDSGVYFCASSQAPSGPREKLFFGSGTQLSVL.

The genes are TRBV27 and TRBJ2-2; D is possibly TRBD2 (6 bases). CDR3 length: 12 residues. Trimming removed 5 bases from V and 7 bases from J, with 8 bases in between. Germline assignment: CDR1 MNHEY and CDR2 SMNVEV (reference sequence). This CDR3 reads CASSPGVGELFF. The CDR3 DNA reads as TGTGCCAGCAGTCCGGGGGTCGGGGAGCTGTTTTTT.

The gene calls are TRBV7-2 and TRBJ1-2, with TRBD1 matching 7 bases. V shed 8 bases, J shed 5 bases, and the junction held 8 bases outside the gene matches. Germline values: CDR1 SGHTA, CDR2 FQGNSA. CDR3 length: 13 residues. Here the CDR3 DNA reads TGTGCCAGCTCCCAACAGGGGTGGTATGGCTACACCTTC. Translation: CASSQQGWYGYTF.

The chain recombines TRBV19 with TRBJ1-1; D remains ambiguous. CDR1 LNHDA and CDR2 SQIVND come from the germline V gene (reference sequence). V lost 5 bases to trimming and J lost 3 bases, with 10 bases between them. CDR3 length: 13 residues. CDR3 residues: CASSGGIYTEAFF. CDR3 nucleotides: TGTGCCAGTAGTGGAGGGATTTACACTGAAGCTTTCTTT.

The CDR3 sequence: CSVERGRDEKLFF. CDR3 coding DNA: TGCAGCGTTGAGAGGGGTAGGGATGAAAAACTGTTTTTT. The genes are TRBV29-1 and TRBJ1-4; a possible D gene is TRBD1 (5 bases). Germline V gene lookup returns CDR1 SQVTM and CDR2 ANQGSEA. The CDR3 contains 13 residues. Trimming pared 3 bases from V and 6 bases from J, leaving 11 bases between.

The J gene is TRBJ2-5, the V gene TRBV6-5, with a possible D match to TRBD2 (6 bases). The germline V and J ends were trimmed by 8 bases and 2 bases, with 6 bases remaining between them. This CDR3 contains 11 residues. The germline CDR1 and CDR2 sequences are MNHEY and SVGAGI. CDR3 in DNA: TGTGCCAGCGGGACTCAAGAGACCCAGTACTTC. As protein: CASGTQETQYF.

The chain's CDR3 is CASSSFADDTQYF. Written as DNA, the CDR3 is TGTGCCAGCAGCTCCTTCGCCGATGATACGCAGTATTTT. The V and J genes are TRBV9 and TRBJ2-3; D is uncertain. There are 13 residues in the CDR3. The germline CDR1 and CDR2 sequences are SGDLS and YYNGEE. The V end lost 4 bases, the J end lost 6 bases, and 12 bases lay between the germline ends. The variable domain in full, completed from reference TRBV9 and TRBJ2-3, reads DSGVTQTPKHLITATGQRVTLRCSPRSGDLSVYWYQQSLDQGLQFLIQYYNGEERAKGNILERFSAQQFPDLHSELNLSSLELGDSALYFCASSSFADDTQYFGPGTRLTVL.

The J gene is TRBJ2-5, the V gene TRBV4-2; possible D gene TRBD2, 6 bases. V was pared by 0 bases and J by 5 bases, with 10 bases between. The CDR3 runs to 14 residues. In germline, CDR1 is LGHNA, CDR2 YNFKEQ. CDR3 protein: CASSQEQLAETQYF. The CDR3 bases are TGTGCCAGCAGCCAAGAACAACTAGCTGAGACCCAGTACTTC.

CDR3 residues: CASSLDGTISYTF. Here the CDR3 DNA reads TGTGCCAGCAGTTTAGATGGGACGATAAGCTACACCTTC. The V call is TRBV27, the J call TRBJ1-2; the D gene is possibly TRBD1 (5 bases). CDR3 length: 13 residues. CDR1 and CDR2 (germline): MNHEY, SMNVEV (reference sequence). V was shortened by 2 bases and J by 9 bases, with 13 bases between the two germline ends.

The chain uses TRBV28 and TRBJ2-3; D tentatively reads TRBD1 or TRBD2 (5 bases each). CDR3 size: 15 residues. The V gene lost 6 bases and the J gene lost 2 bases, with 15 bases spanning the gap. Germline V gives CDR1 MDHEN, CDR2 SYDVKM. The CDR3 DNA sequence: TGTGCCAGCAGGTGGAACCGGGACCTCACAGATACGCAGTATTTT. It codes for CASRWNRDLTDTQYF.

The chain recombines TRBV5-6 with TRBJ2-1, with TRBD2 identical over 12 bases. The CDR3 spans 15 residues. The germline CDR1 and CDR2 sequences are SGHDT and YYEEEE. V shed 2 bases and J 7 bases; nucleotides not matched to a gene: 4. CDR3 in DNA: TGTGCCAGCAGCTTACTAGCGGGGGGTAAAAATGAGCAGTTCTTC. The encoded protein is CASSLLAGGKNEQFF.

This rearrangement joins TRBV6-4 to TRBJ2-2; possible D gene TRBD1, 5 bases. The germline V gene encodes CDR1 MRHNA and CDR2 SNTAGT. CDR3 size: 15 residues. V was cut by 4 bases and J by 8 bases, with 17 bases left in between. The CDR3 DNA follows: TGTGCCAGCAGTGCCGGAGACAGCTCACCGGGGGAGCTGTTTTTT. As protein: CASSAGDSSPGELFF.

V gene TRBV21-1 combines with J gene TRBJ2-1; TRBD1, the D gene given by the table, was not confirmed from the DNA. TRBV21-1 is annotated as a pseudogene. This CDR3 is 18 amino acids long. This chain's CDR3 is CASSKRGRGINFSTPQFF. As DNA, the CDR3 is TGTGCCAGCAGCAAAAGGGGGCGGGGAATTAATTTTTCGACTCCCCAGTTCTTC.

CDR3 sequence (DNA): TGTGCCAGCACGACGGACGGGGAGCTGTTTTTT. It is translated as CASTTDGELFF. The chain carries TRBV2 and TRBJ2-2, with D unresolved. This CDR3 comprises 11 residues. Germline CDR1 reads SNHLY; CDR2 reads FYNNEI. V was shortened by 7 bases and J by 7 bases, with 7 bases between the two germline ends.